This passage covers 10 T cell receptor beta chains from one sample sequenced in a study of blood T cell repertoires in COVID-19. Libraries were prepared by immunoSEQ multiplex PCR; TCRdb keeps only in-frame clonotypes and omits some of them. The sample lists 400,000 or so clones, about nine tenths occurring once. Sequencing was done on a sample of PBMCs or T cells enriched from blood (not recorded which). The receptor set was obtained from a young man who had recovered from COVID-19.

The rearrangement uses TRBV11-2 and TRBJ1-2; possible D gene TRBD1, 6 bases. The CDR3 is 16 amino acids. The germline V gene has CDR1 SGHAT and CDR2 FQNNGV. With 0 bases removed from V and 6 bases from J, the gap between germline ends came to 17 bases. The CDR3 is CASSLDLGRGGDGYTF. CDR3 nucleotides: TGTGCCAGCAGCTTAGATCTGGGGAGGGGGGGCGATGGCTACACCTTC.

V gene TRBV2 combines with J gene TRBJ2-7; maybe TRBD2 (5 bases). Trimming took off 6 bases at V and 3 bases at J, with 9 bases between the two ends. The CDR3 runs to 12 residues. Germline lookup yields CDR1 SNHLY and CDR2 FYNNEI. DNA for the CDR3: TGTGCCAGCAGGGCCGCGGGCTACGAGCAGTACTTC. Amino acid sequence: CASRAAGYEQYF. The full variable domain, in which reference TRBV2 and TRBJ2-7 provide the parts outside the CDR3, is EPEVTQTPSHQVTQMGQEVILRCVPISNHLYFYWYRQILGQKVEFLVSFYNNEISEKSEIFDDQFSVERPDGSNFTLKIRSTKLEDSAMYFCASRAAGYEQYFGPGTRLTVT.

This clone showed up just once. The junction differs from germline at one of its ends, possibly a read error. The genes are TRBV18 and TRBJ2-1; 12 bases map to TRBD2. Germline assignment: CDR1 KGHSH and CDR2 LQKENI. This CDR3 is built from 16 residues. The CDR3 loop reads CASSPPGASGGDLPLF. The CDR3 DNA follows: TGTGCCAGCTCACCACCCGGGGCTAGCGGGGGGGATCTCCCCCTCTTC.

This rearrangement joins TRBV11-2 to TRBJ1-5, with 7 bases aligning to TRBD1. J lost 2 bases, V lost 5 bases, and 12 bases had no gene match. In germline, CDR1 is SGHAT, CDR2 FQNNGV. The CDR3 covers 17 residues. CDR3 nucleotides: TGTGCCAGCAGCCGGGCCGGAGAGGGGGCCGGCAATCAGCCCCAGCATTTT. It is translated as CASSRAGEGAGNQPQHF.

CDR3 nucleotides: TGTGCCAGCAGCTTAGAGTCGGGGAGTGGGCAGTACTTC. Amino acids: CASSLESGSGQYF. The chain carries TRBV7-2 and TRBJ2-4, with a weak D call TRBD2 (5 bases). Germline CDR1 and CDR2: SGHTA and FQGNSA. This CDR3 comprises 13 residues. The V end lost 1 base, the J end lost 13 bases, and 14 bases lay between the germline ends.

This chain joins TRBV19 and TRBJ1-1; 9 nucleotides match TRBD1. CDR3 length equals 15 residues. V trimming: 3 bases; J trimming: 3 bases; junction bases outside the gene matches: 5. Germline CDR1 LNHDA, CDR2 SQIVND (reference sequence). The CDR3, as DNA: TGTGCCAGTAGTATTTTTGGGACAGGGTACACTGAAGCTTTCTTT. This codes for CASSIFGTGYTEAFF. Variable domain in full (rest from reference TRBV19 and TRBJ1-1): DGGITQSPKYLFRKEGQNVTLSCEQNLNHDAMYWYRQDPGQGLRLIYYSQIVNDFQKGDIAEGYSVSREKKESFPLTVTSAQKNPTAFYLCASSIFGTGYTEAFFGQGTRLTVV.

The genes are TRBV6-5 and TRBJ1-4, with unresolved D. CDR1 MNHEY and CDR2 SVGAGI come from the germline V gene. Trimming took off 5 bases at V and 0 bases at J, with 10 bases between the two ends. The CDR3 is 15 residues long. CDR3 sequence (DNA): TGTGCCAGCAGTAACACAGTTGCAACTAATGAAAAACTGTTTTTT. The encoded protein is CASSNTVATNEKLFF.

The chain uses TRBV18 and TRBJ2-2; 7 bases match TRBD2. With V trimmed by 1 base and J by 3 bases, 8 bases remained unmatched. This CDR3 is 17 amino acids long. CDR1 and CDR2 (germline): KGHSH, LQKENI. The CDR3 reads CASSPRGSGSDTGELFF. The CDR3, as DNA: TGTGCCAGCTCACCACGTGGTAGCGGGTCCGACACCGGGGAGCTGTTTTTT.

V gene TRBV28 combines with J gene TRBJ1-2; 9 nucleotides agree with TRBD1. The germline gives CDR1 MDHEN, CDR2 SYDVKM. CDR3 length equals 14 residues. V shed 4 bases, J shed 6 bases, and the junction held 6 bases outside the gene matches. CDR3 in amino acids: CASSSGQGTHGYTF. CDR3 coding DNA: TGTGCCAGCAGTTCCGGACAGGGGACTCATGGCTACACCTTC.

This rearrangement joins TRBV14 to TRBJ2-3; D not resolved. V lost 1 base and J 6 bases, leaving 17 bases between the germline ends. In germline, CDR1 is SGHDN, CDR2 FVKESK. This CDR3 spans 16 amino acids. This CDR3 is CASSQVRPLVSDTQYF. DNA for the CDR3: TGTGCCAGCAGCCAAGTCCGTCCCCTCGTATCGGATACGCAGTATTTT.